This T cell receptor (beta chain) was documented in a study of read filtering for tumor transcriptome and immune sequencing. As concerns this clonotype: At one end the junction does not follow the germline gene, possibly because of a read error.

Germline CDR1 is SGHNT and CDR2 is YYREEE (reference sequence). The CDR3 length is 14 residues. This library used roughly 400 ng RNA and molecular barcoded adaptors spanning alpha/delta and beta/gamma chains. TCRdb re-called the reads through MiXCR, storing one row per CDR3 protein. The sample holds approximately 14,000 distinct CDR3 sequences, about 20% seen once. This sequence originates from a donor older than 35 with multiple myeloma. The sample was a population of CD138-negative cells sorted from bone marrow. The chain employs TRBV5-4 and TRBJ2-7; D gene unclear. As DNA, the CDR3 is TGTGCCAGCAGCTTCCCCGGCAGGCTCGACGAGGAGTACTTC. Its protein is CASSFPGRLDEEYF.